A single sample gave rise to the 27 T cell receptor beta chains below, sequenced in a study of cytomegalovirus exposure and HLA in healthy donors. Vbeta (60) and Jbeta (13) primers were used in the PCR. Produced via immunoSEQ multiplex PCR; TCRdb's table is partial and in-frame only. The data contain about 150,000 clones, 76% of them singletons. The source material was PBMCs. These TCRs come from a woman aged 40 to 55 in good health and CMV-seronegative.

This clone was recorded only once. The CDR3 nucleotides read TGTGCCAGCAGTTCTTGGGACAGGGTGCGCGAGCAGTACTTC. It is translated as CASSSWDRVREQYF. This chain uses TRBV6-5 with TRBJ2-7; TRBD1 aligns across 9 bases. V lost 4 bases and J lost 6; bases outside the gene matches: 7. The germline gives CDR1 MNHEY, CDR2 SVGAGI. This CDR3 is built from 14 residues.

This sequence joins TRBV7-8 and TRBJ2-5; 15 bases align to TRBD2. This CDR3 contains 17 residues. Germline CDR1 and CDR2: SGHVS and FQNEAQ. After removal of 5 bases from V and 3 bases from J, the junction contained 7 bases not matched to a gene. The CDR3, as DNA: TGTGCCAGCAGCCCGGGACTAGCGGGAGGTAGGGAAGAGACCCAGTACTTC. Translating it yields CASSPGLAGGREETQYF.

J is TRBJ1-4 and V is TRBV30, with D unclear. Trimming stripped 0 bases from V and 8 bases from J, with 10 bases between. The CDR3 length is 13 residues. Germline-derived CDR1 and CDR2 are GTSNPN and SVGIG (reference sequence). The CDR3 region has the DNA TGTGCCTGGAGTGTATTGTGGCCGGAAAAACTGTTTTTT. The encoded protein is CAWSVLWPEKLFF.

This chain links TRBV18 with TRBJ2-5; the match to TRBD1 covers 7 bases. This CDR3 comprises 14 residues. Looked up from germline, CDR1 is KGHSH and CDR2 is LQKENI. V trimming: 1 base; J trimming: 1 base; junction bases outside the gene matches: 0. CDR3 residues: CASSPQGAQETQYF. DNA of the CDR3: TGTGCCAGCTCACCACAGGGGGCCCAAGAGACCCAGTACTTC.

This chain uses TRBV2 with TRBJ2-3; tentative D call: TRBD2 (5 bases). Germline assignment: CDR1 SNHLY and CDR2 FYNNEI. The CDR3 is 13 residues long. V lost 8 bases, J lost 1 base, and 10 bases lay in between. CDR3 region: CASCIGGTDTQYF. The DNA for the CDR3 is TGTGCCAGCTGTATCGGGGGCACAGATACGCAGTATTTT.

This sequence joins TRBV30 and TRBJ2-1; TRBD2 matches 10 bases. The CDR3 runs to 16 residues. Trimming took 0 bases from V and 5 from J; bases not matched to a gene: 7. The germline V gene encodes CDR1 GTSNPN and CDR2 SVGIG (reference sequence). The CDR3 DNA reads as TGTGCCTGGAGTGTAGGGCTAGCGGGGGCCAACAATGAGCAGTTCTTC. Encoded protein: CAWSVGLAGANNEQFF.

The J gene is TRBJ2-3, the V gene TRBV7-9, with a possible D match to TRBD2 (5 bases). Germline V gene data show CDR1 as SEHNR and CDR2 as FQNEAQ (reference sequence). This CDR3 spans 15 amino acids. The V and J ends lost 1 base and 5 bases respectively, with 13 bases between them. CDR3 sequence (DNA): TGTGCCAGCAGCTTAGGGGATCGCCGGGGAGATACGCAGTATTTT. This encodes CASSLGDRRGDTQYF. The full variable domain, its missing parts supplied by reference TRBV7-9 and TRBJ2-3, is DTGVSQNPRHKITKRGQNVTFRCDPISEHNRLYWYRQTLGQGPEFLTYFQNEAQLEKSRLLSDRFSAERPKGSFSTLEIQRTEQGDSAMYLCASSLGDRRGDTQYFGPGTRLTVL.

In its sample, this clone was seen a few times. The chain combines TRBV2 with TRBJ2-3; D may be TRBD2 (6 bases). Germline assignment: CDR1 SNHLY and CDR2 FYNNEI. V lost 0 bases and J 4 bases, leaving 8 bases between the germline ends. The CDR3 runs to 14 residues. CDR3 region: CASSEARLADTQYF. Written as DNA, the CDR3 is TGTGCCAGCAGTGAAGCCAGACTAGCAGATACGCAGTATTTT.

This clone has only one observation. V and J are TRBV7-2 and TRBJ2-5; 7 bases are a match to TRBD1. Trimming at V came to 1 base and at J to 5 bases, leaving 7 bases not matched to a gene. The CDR3 covers 15 residues. Germline V gives CDR1 SGHTA, CDR2 FQGNSA. The CDR3 sequence: CASSLERGPGETQYF. For the CDR3, the DNA is TGTGCCAGCAGCTTAGAAAGGGGGCCAGGGGAGACCCAGTACTTC.

As for this clone: A junction end diverges from the germline sequence, so it may reflect a read error. J is TRBJ1-2 and V is TRBV7-9, with D unresolved. The CDR3 consists of 13 residues. Germline CDR1 SEHNR, CDR2 FQNEAQ (reference sequence). The CDR3 bases are TGTTCCAGCAGTCACAGTTTAAGTAATGGCTACACCTTC. It translates to CSSSHSLSNGYTF.

V usage is TRBV5-1 and J usage is TRBJ1-3, with a possible D match to TRBD1 (5 bases). Germline loops: CDR1 SGHRS, CDR2 YFSETQ. This CDR3 is 15 amino acids long. Trimming removed 1 base at V and 0 bases at J, with 8 bases between. In nucleotides, the CDR3 is TGCGCCAGCAGCTTGACAGGAACCTCTGGAAACACCATATATTTT. Amino acid sequence: CASSLTGTSGNTIYF.

V and J are TRBV19 and TRBJ1-4; 7 positions agree with TRBD1. This CDR3 contains 16 residues. Germline lookup yields CDR1 LNHDA and CDR2 SQIVND (reference sequence). The junction had 14 bases not matched to a gene; V was cut back by 5 bases and J by 8 bases. Here the CDR3 reads CASSDRAGRGGEKLFF. The DNA for the CDR3 is TGTGCCAGTAGTGACAGGGCTGGTCGTGGGGGAGAAAAACTGTTTTTT.

The chain carries TRBV6-1 and TRBJ2-1; tentatively, D is TRBD2 (6 bases). Trimming left V 7 bases short and J 5 bases short, with 18 bases between. CDR3 length: 15 residues. CDR1 MNHNS and CDR2 SASEGT come from the germline V gene. The CDR3 region has the DNA TGTGCCAGCACTGCTACATGGGGCGGGAACAATGAGCAGTTCTTC. Its protein product is CASTATWGGNNEQFF.

The chain uses TRBV7-9 and TRBJ2-5; TRBD1 matches at 7 bases. The tail of the sequence fits TRBJ2-7 better, so the J call may be wrong. This CDR3 has 16 amino acids. The germline V gene has CDR1 SEHNR and CDR2 FQNEAQ (reference sequence). CDR3 residues: CASSTGTAQTLYEQYF. Written as DNA, the CDR3 is TGTGCCAGCAGCACAGGGACAGCCCAAACTCTCTACGAGCAGTACTTC.

The chain is built from TRBV25-1 and TRBJ2-2; D is unresolved. The CDR3 totals 13 residues. The germline CDR1 and CDR2 sequences are MGHDK and SYGVNS. The germline V and J ends were trimmed by 2 bases and 7 bases, with 8 bases remaining between them. CDR3 sequence reads: CASSEEVVGELFF. The CDR3 nucleotides read TGTGCCAGCAGTGAAGAGGTCGTCGGGGAGCTGTTTTTT.

This chain joins TRBV28 and TRBJ2-7, with TRBD1 matching over 7 bases. This CDR3 is built from 14 residues. With V trimmed by 3 bases and J by 5 bases, 7 bases remained unmatched. Germline values: CDR1 MDHEN, CDR2 SYDVKM. The CDR3 sequence: CASSFRGKVNEQYF. Written as DNA, the CDR3 is TGTGCCAGCAGTTTCAGGGGGAAGGTGAACGAGCAGTACTTC.

This sequence joins TRBV6-1 and TRBJ2-7, with TRBD1 matching over 8 bases. The V gene end was trimmed by 6 bases and the J gene end by 1 base; junction bases not matched to a gene: 5. The CDR3 covers 14 residues. Germline V gene lookup returns CDR1 MNHNS and CDR2 SASEGT. CDR3 bases: TGTGCCAGCAGCGGACAGGGTATTTCCTACGAGCAGTACTTC. Protein: CASSGQGISYEQYF.

This clone showed up just a few times. V and J are TRBV27 and TRBJ2-1, with TRBD2 matching 11 bases. CDR3 length: 15 residues. Trimming took 3 bases from V and 6 from J; bases not matched to a gene: 4. Per the germline V gene, CDR1 is MNHEY and CDR2 is SMNVEV (reference sequence). CDR3 loop: CASSFGLAGGNEQFF. CDR3 bases: TGTGCCAGCAGTTTCGGACTAGCGGGCGGCAATGAGCAGTTCTTC.

V and J are TRBV5-1 and TRBJ2-3, with D unresolved. In germline, CDR1 is SGHRS, CDR2 YFSETQ. The CDR3 runs to 15 residues. With 0 bases removed from V and 1 base from J, the gap between germline ends came to 9 bases. CDR3 DNA sequence: TGCGCCAGCAGCTTGGCGGGTGAGGGCACAGATACGCAGTATTTT. Protein sequence: CASSLAGEGTDTQYF. The complete variable domain, with remaining parts taken from reference TRBV5-1 and TRBJ2-3, reads KAGVTQTPRYLIKTRGQQVTLSCSPISGHRSVSWYQQTPGQGLQFLFEYFSETQRNKGNFPGRFSGRQFSNSRSEMNVSTLELGDSALYLCASSLAGEGTDTQYFGPGTRLTVL.

In this sample, this clone turned up a few times. The rearrangement joins TRBV6-5 to TRBJ2-7, with a possible D match to TRBD1 (5 bases). This CDR3 is built from 15 residues. Germline-derived CDR1 and CDR2 are MNHEY and SVGAGI. Trimming took off 2 bases at V and 3 bases at J, with 14 bases between the two ends. The CDR3 nucleotides are TGTGCCAGCAGTTACCTCCAGGGTGGTAACTACGAGCAGTACTTC. Encoded protein: CASSYLQGGNYEQYF.

The count of this clone is one. This sequence joins TRBV15 and TRBJ2-6, with a weak D call TRBD2 (5 bases). Germline V gives CDR1 LNHNV, CDR2 YYDKDF (reference sequence). V was clipped by 1 base and J by 0 bases, with 10 bases between them. The CDR3 has 17 residues. The CDR3 coding sequence is TGTGCCACCAGCAGAGGCGGGCGGGTCTCTGGGGCCAACGTCCTGACTTTC. Its translation: CATSRGGRVSGANVLTF.

The chain links TRBV1 to TRBJ1-1; TRBD1 was called by the table and not checked on the DNA. TRBV1 has pseudogene status. This CDR3 spans 14 amino acids. The CDR3 DNA reads TGCACCAGCAGCCAAGACAGGGGGGCCACTGAAGCTTTCTTT. It translates to CTSSQDRGATEAFF.

The chain couples TRBV28 to TRBJ2-7; 9 nucleotides match TRBD1. J was trimmed by 1 base and V by 5 bases; bases with no gene match: 6. The CDR3 contains 15 residues. Germline CDR1 and CDR2: MDHEN and SYDVKM. The CDR3 spells CASSPGTGMSYEQYF. The CDR3 bases are TGTGCCAGCAGTCCCGGGACAGGGATGTCCTACGAGCAGTACTTC. The entire variable domain, with the rest obtained from reference TRBV28 and TRBJ2-7, is as follows: DVKVTQSSRYLVKRTGEKVFLECVQDMDHENMFWYRQDPGLGLRLIYFSYDVKMKEKGDIPEGYSVSREKKERFSLILESASTNQTSMYLCASSPGTGMSYEQYFGPGTRLTVT.

V usage is TRBV19 and J usage is TRBJ1-1, with D hard to call. Trimming left V 0 bases short and J 4 bases short, with 9 bases between. The CDR3 has 14 residues. The germline gives CDR1 LNHDA, CDR2 SQIVND (reference sequence). The CDR3 is CASSIDPGSTEAFF. The DNA of the CDR3 is TGTGCCAGTAGTATAGATCCGGGTAGCACTGAAGCTTTCTTT.

The V gene is TRBV6-1, the J gene TRBJ1-1, with D perhaps matching TRBD1 (5 bases). Germline V gives CDR1 MNHNS, CDR2 SASEGT. The V end lost 0 bases, the J end lost 4 bases, and 9 bases lay between the germline ends. The CDR3 has 14 amino acids. Here the CDR3 DNA reads TGTGCCAGCAGTGAAGCGGTTAGGGGCACTGAAGCTTTCTTT. It is translated as CASSEAVRGTEAFF.

The chain employs TRBV30 and TRBJ1-5, with a tentative D call TRBD1 (5 bases). The CDR3 loop spans 13 amino acids. V lost 2 bases and J 6 bases, leaving 11 bases between the germline ends. CDR1 and CDR2 from the germline V gene are GTSNPN and SVGIG (reference sequence). Written as DNA, the CDR3 is TGTGCCTGGAGTAAAGCAGGGATTCAGCCCCAGCATTTT. It specifies CAWSKAGIQPQHF.

The V gene is TRBV11-3, the J gene TRBJ2-2; tentatively, D is TRBD1 (7 bases). The V end lost 5 bases, the J end lost 3 bases, and 10 bases lay between the germline ends. The CDR3 length is 14 residues. Germline loops: CDR1 SGHNT, CDR2 YENEEA. CDR3 DNA: TGTGCCAGCAGCCGCGGGACAGACACCGGGGAGCTGTTTTTT. Translating it yields CASSRGTDTGELFF.